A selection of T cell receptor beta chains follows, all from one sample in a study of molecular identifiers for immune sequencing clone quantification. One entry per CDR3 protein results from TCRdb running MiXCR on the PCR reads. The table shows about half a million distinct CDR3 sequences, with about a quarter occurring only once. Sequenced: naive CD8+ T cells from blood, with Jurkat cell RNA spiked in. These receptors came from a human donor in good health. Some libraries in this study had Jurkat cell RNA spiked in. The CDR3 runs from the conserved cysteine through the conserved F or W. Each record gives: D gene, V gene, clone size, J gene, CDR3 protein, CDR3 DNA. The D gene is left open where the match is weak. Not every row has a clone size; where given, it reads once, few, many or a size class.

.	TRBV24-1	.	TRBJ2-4	CATSDLRIIANNIQYF	TGTGCCACCAGTGATTTGCGGATCATAGCCAATAACATTCAGTACTTC
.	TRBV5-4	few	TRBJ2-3	CASSLGGVSDTQYF	TGTGCCAGCAGCTTAGGTGGGGTTTCAGATACGCAGTATTTT
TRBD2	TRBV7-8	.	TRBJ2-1	CASSFRLAGGLSSLYNEQFF	TGTGCCAGCAGCTTCCGACTAGCGGGGGGGCTTAGTTCCTTGTACAATGAGCAGTTCTTC
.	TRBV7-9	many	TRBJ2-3	CASSTHRVTKVFSTDTQYF	TGTGCCAGCAGCACACACAGGGTTACCAAAGTCTTCAGCACAGATACGCAGTATTTT
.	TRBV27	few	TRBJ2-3	CASSLFPLGGASTDTQYF	TGTGCCAGCAGTTTATTCCCTCTCGGAGGGGCGAGCACAGATACGCAGTATTTT
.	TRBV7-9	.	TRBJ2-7	CATTPESAYDQYF	TGTGCCACCACCCCGGAGTCTGCCTACGACCAGTACTTC
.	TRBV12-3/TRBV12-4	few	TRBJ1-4	CASSTDSGEWEKLFF	TGTGCCAGCAGTACCGATTCGGGGGAGTGGGAAAAACTGTTTTTT
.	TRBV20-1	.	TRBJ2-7	CSATRTEGYGYEQYF	TGCAGTGCTACTAGGACGGAGGGGTATGGGTACGAGCAGTACTTC
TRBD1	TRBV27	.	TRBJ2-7	CASSLGTEGLEQYF	TGTGCCAGCAGTCTCGGGACAGAGGGGCTCGAGCAGTACTTC
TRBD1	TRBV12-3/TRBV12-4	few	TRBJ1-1	CASSPTGPEAFF	TGTGCCAGCAGTCCGACAGGGCCTGAAGCTTTCTTT
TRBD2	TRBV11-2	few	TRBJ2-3	CASSPGLAGITDTQYF	TGTGCCAGCAGCCCCGGACTAGCGGGGATCACAGATACGCAGTATTTT
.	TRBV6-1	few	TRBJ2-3	CASSERSDTQYF	TGTGCCAGCAGTGAACGGAGTGATACGCAGTATTTT
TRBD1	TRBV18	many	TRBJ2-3	CASSSGTGVTDTQYF	TGTGCCAGCTCCTCCGGGACAGGCGTAACAGATACGCAGTATTTT
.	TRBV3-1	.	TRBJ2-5	CASRQEPEPQYF	TGTGCCAGCCGCCAGGAGCCGGAGCCCCAGTACTTC
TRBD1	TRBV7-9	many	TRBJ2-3	CASSLERTGLDTQYF	TGTGCCAGCAGCTTAGAGCGGACAGGGCTAGATACGCAGTATTTT
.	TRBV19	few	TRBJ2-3	CASRAFGGADTQYF	TGTGCCAGTAGGGCTTTTGGGGGAGCAGATACGCAGTATTTT
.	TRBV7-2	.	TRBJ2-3	CASSPTFVPSTDTQYF	TGTGCCAGCAGCCCCACCTTCGTACCTAGCACAGATACGCAGTATTTT
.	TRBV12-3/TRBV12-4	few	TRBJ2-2	CASHRGADTGELFF	TGTGCCAGCCATCGCGGGGCAGACACCGGGGAGCTGTTTTTT
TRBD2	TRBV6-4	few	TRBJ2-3	CASSDSGLAGATDTQYF	TGTGCCAGCAGTGACTCTGGACTAGCGGGAGCCACAGATACGCAGTATTTT
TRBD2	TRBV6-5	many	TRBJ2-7	CANPRDIAGGATYEQYF	TGTGCCAACCCTCGGGACATCGCGGGGGGCGCAACCTACGAGCAGTACTTC
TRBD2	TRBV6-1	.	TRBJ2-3	CASSGGLADPWAFTDTQYF	TGTGCCAGCAGTGGGGGACTAGCGGACCCCTGGGCCTTCACAGATACGCAGTATTTT
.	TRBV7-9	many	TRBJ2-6	CASSSNRFTDSGANVLTF	TGTGCCAGCAGCTCCAACCGATTCACAGACTCTGGGGCCAACGTCCTGACTTTC
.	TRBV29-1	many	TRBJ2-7	CSVEARDEQYF	TGCAGCGTTGAGGCGAGGGACGAGCAGTACTTC
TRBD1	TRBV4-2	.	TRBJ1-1	CASSQALGQMSTEAFF	TGTGCCAGCAGCCAAGCTTTGGGACAGATGAGCACTGAAGCTTTCTTT
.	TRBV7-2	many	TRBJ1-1	CASSSRRVEAFF	TGTGCCAGCAGCTCCCGGAGGGTTGAAGCTTTCTTT
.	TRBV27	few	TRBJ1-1	CASSLSALEKAFF	TGTGCCAGCAGTTTATCGGCTCTCGAGAAGGCTTTCTTT
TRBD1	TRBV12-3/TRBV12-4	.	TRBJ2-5	CASSATTGAQETQYF	TGTGCCAGCAGTGCGACGACAGGGGCGCAAGAGACCCAGTACTTC
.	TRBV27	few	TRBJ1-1	CASSPNGRARRAFF	TGTGCCAGCAGTCCAAACGGACGGGCCCGTCGAGCTTTCTTT
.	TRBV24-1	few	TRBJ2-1	CATSETAYNEQFF	TGTGCCACCAGTGAGACCGCCTACAATGAGCAGTTCTTC
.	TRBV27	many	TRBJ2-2	CASSRESRNTGELFF	TGTGCCAGCAGCCGAGAGAGCAGGAACACCGGGGAGCTGTTTTTT
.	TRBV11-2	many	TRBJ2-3	CASSLLGRTDTQYF	TGTGCCAGCAGCTTATTGGGTCGCACAGATACGCAGTATTTT
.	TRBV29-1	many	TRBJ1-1	CSSTRETKTSTEAFF	TGCAGCTCAACGCGGGAGACGAAGACCAGTACTGAAGCTTTCTTT
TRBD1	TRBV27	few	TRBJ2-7	CASRETGMSSYEQYF	TGTGCCAGCAGGGAGACAGGGATGAGCTCCTACGAGCAGTACTTC
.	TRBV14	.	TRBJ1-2	CASSQEDMPSFYGYTF	TGTGCCAGCAGCCAAGAGGACATGCCCTCCTTTTATGGCTACACCTTC
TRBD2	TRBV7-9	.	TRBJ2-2	CASSSPLWGGTGELFF	TGTGCCAGCAGCTCCCCCCTCTGGGGGGGGACCGGGGAGCTGTTTTTT
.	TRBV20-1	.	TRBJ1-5	CSARDTREGKPQHF	TGCAGTGCTAGAGATACGAGGGAGGGGAAACCCCAGCATTTT
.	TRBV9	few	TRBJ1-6	CASSGTGSGSPLHF	TGTGCCAGCAGCGGTACAGGGTCAGGTTCACCCCTCCACTTT
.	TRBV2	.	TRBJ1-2	CASSEWQNYGYTF	TGTGCCAGCAGTGAATGGCAGAACTATGGCTACACCTTC
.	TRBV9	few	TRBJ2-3	CASSVDGSSTDTQYF	TGTGCCAGCAGCGTAGACGGGAGTTCCACAGATACGCAGTATTTT
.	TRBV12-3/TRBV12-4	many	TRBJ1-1	CASSWVRGAEAFF	TGTGCCAGCAGTTGGGTCCGGGGCGCTGAAGCTTTCTTT
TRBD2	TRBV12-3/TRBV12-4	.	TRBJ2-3	CASSLWTSGGDTQYF	TGTGCCAGCAGTTTATGGACTAGCGGGGGTGATACGCAGTATTTT
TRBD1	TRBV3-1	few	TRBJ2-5	CASSRTHGTGDWETQYF	TGTGCCAGCAGCCGGACCCACGGGACAGGGGATTGGGAGACCCAGTACTTC
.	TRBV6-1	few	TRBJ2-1	CASSEAEPPPSYNEQFF	TGTGCCAGCAGTGAAGCGGAACCCCCCCCATCCTACAATGAGCAGTTCTTC
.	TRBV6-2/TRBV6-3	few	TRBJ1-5	CASSIGTANQPQHF	TGTGCCAGCAGTATAGGGACGGCCAATCAGCCCCAGCATTTT
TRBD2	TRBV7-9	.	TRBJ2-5	CASSPESLAGIETQYF	TGTGCCAGCAGCCCCGAATCTCTAGCGGGAATAGAGACCCAGTACTTC
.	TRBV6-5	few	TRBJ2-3	CASSYIQGSTDTQYF	TGTGCCAGCAGTTACATACAGGGCTCCACAGATACGCAGTATTTT
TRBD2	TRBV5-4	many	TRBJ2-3	CASSLWRGGRTDTQYF	TGTGCCAGCAGCTTGTGGCGGGGGGGCCGGACAGATACGCAGTATTTT
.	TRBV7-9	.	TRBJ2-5	CASSITYQETQYF	TGTGCCAGCAGCATAACGTACCAAGAGACCCAGTACTTC
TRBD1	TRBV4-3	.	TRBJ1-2	CASSPTGTGASYTF	TGCGCCAGCAGCCCTACGGGGACAGGGGCGAGCTACACCTTC
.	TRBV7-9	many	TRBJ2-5	CASSLVGNDETQYF	TGTGCCAGCAGCTTAGTCGGGAACGACGAGACCCAGTACTTC
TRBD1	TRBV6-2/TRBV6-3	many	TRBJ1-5	CASRLQGIYQPQHF	TGTGCCAGCAGATTACAGGGGATTTATCAGCCCCAGCATTTT
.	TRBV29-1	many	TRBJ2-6	CSARESISTGANVLTF	TGCAGCGCTCGGGAGTCTATTAGTACTGGGGCCAACGTCCTGACTTTC
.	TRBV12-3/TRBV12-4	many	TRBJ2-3	CASKMLSTDTQYF	TGTGCCAGCAAGATGTTATCCACAGATACGCAGTATTTT
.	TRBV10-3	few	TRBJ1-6	CAISDISDRPSPLHF	TGTGCCATCAGTGACATTTCAGACAGACCTTCACCCCTCCACTTT
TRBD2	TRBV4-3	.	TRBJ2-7	CASSQGTSHYYEQYF	TGCGCCAGCAGCCAAGGGACTAGCCATTACTACGAGCAGTACTTC
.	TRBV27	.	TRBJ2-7	CASSLGRDGAYEQYF	TGTGCCAGCAGTTTAGGGCGAGACGGAGCCTACGAGCAGTACTTC
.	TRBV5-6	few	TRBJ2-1	CASSSPFVGNEQFF	TGTGCCAGCAGCTCCCCCTTTGTCGGCAATGAGCAGTTCTTC
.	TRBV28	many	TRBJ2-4	CASSGPYKNIQYF	TGTGCCAGTTCAGGGCCCTACAAAAACATTCAGTACTTC
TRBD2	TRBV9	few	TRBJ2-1	CASSVEASGGADEQFF	TGTGCCAGCAGCGTAGAGGCTAGCGGGGGGGCGGATGAGCAGTTCTTC